The TCR beta chain described here comes from a study of blood T cell repertoires in COVID-19. V was clipped by 5 bases and J by 1 base, with 15 bases between them. This CDR3 comprises 15 residues. Germline assignment: CDR1 MNHEY and CDR2 SMNVEV (reference sequence). The table came from immunoSEQ multiplex PCR; TCRdb's copy has only in-frame clones and leaves some out. The sample carries about 80,000 clones, 75% to 95% recorded once. The TCR originated in a woman aged 45-59 years in a cohort sampled during active COVID-19. Sequenced input: peripheral blood. The chain links TRBV27 to TRBJ2-7; TRBD1 is a possible D gene (6 bases). This CDR3 reads CASSQEITGSYEQYF. The DNA for the CDR3 is TGTGCCAGCAGTCAAGAGATTACAGGGTCCTACGAGCAGTACTTC.